This TCR beta chain was captured by sequencing in a study of shared clonotypes between healthy human individuals. Study-level background: Each donor's CD4 naive and CD4 memory cells filled three plates apiece, CD8 naive two, and CD8 memory one.

Overall study results and limits: Sequencing depth was predicted to influence how clonotypes are shared among donors. Across subsets, estimated richness was generally greater for naive than for memory populations.

This CDR3 region has 11 residues. CDR1 and CDR2 from the germline V gene are LGHNT and FRNRAP. V dropped 5 bases and J dropped 8 bases, with 9 bases sitting between them. CD8 cells classed as naive were CD45RO-negative and positively selected for CCR7, excluding terminally differentiated effector memory CD45RA+ cells. The method was immunoSEQ multiplex PCR; TCRdb's version includes in-frame clones alone and lacks a portion of them. The table shows over 800,000 clones, with 80% to 95% occurring only once. Details on this clone: What it binds is not known.

The clonotype comes from a man aged 25 to 40 in good health. The chain employs TRBV12-5 and TRBJ1-1, with a weak D call TRBD1 (6 bases). The sample taken for sequencing was naive CD8+ T cells sorted from blood. This CDR3 is CASGTGTEAFF. The CDR3 coding sequence is TGTGCTAGTGGTACCGGGACAGAAGCTTTCTTT.